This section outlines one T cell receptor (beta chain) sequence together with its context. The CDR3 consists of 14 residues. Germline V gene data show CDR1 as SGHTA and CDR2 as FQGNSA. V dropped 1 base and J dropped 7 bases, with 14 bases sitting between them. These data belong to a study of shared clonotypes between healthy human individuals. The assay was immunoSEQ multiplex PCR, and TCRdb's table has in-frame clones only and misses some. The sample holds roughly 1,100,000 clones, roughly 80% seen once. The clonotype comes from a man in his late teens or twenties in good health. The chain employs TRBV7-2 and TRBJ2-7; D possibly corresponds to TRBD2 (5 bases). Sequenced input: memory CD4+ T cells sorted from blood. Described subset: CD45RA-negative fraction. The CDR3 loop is CASSLGGQTTEQYF. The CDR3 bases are TGTGCCAGCAGCTTAGGTGGTCAGACTACAGAGCAGTACTTC.